This entry features one TCR beta chain sequence. This CDR3 has 14 amino acids. Germline lookup yields CDR1 SGHTA and CDR2 FQGNSA. V was cut by 1 base and J by 1 base, with 7 bases left in between. Repertoires were generated with immunoSEQ multiplex PCR, while TCRdb's copy carries only in-frame clones and drops some. The sample holds approximately 52,000 clones, about 82% seen once. These data belong to a study of T cells after posttransplantation cyclophosphamide. V gene TRBV7-2 combines with J gene TRBJ2-5; D is undetermined. Sample: PBMCs. This sequence was found in a man younger than 45 with a blood cancer, CMV-positive, and with a related stem cell donor. The CDR3, as DNA: TGTGCCAGCAGCTTAGTCCACGGCCAAGAGACCCAGTACTTC. It specifies CASSLVHGQETQYF.